This is a list of T cell receptor beta chains from one sample in a study of cytomegalovirus exposure and HLA in healthy donors. Generated by immunoSEQ multiplex PCR, the TCRdb table keeps only in-frame clones and is missing some. The data contain 210,000 or so clones, 80% to 90% of them singletons. The sequenced sample consisted of PBMCs. The receptors shown here come from a girl aged 2-10 years in good health and CMV-seronegative. Each CDR3 is given with its conserved first and last residue. The D gene is left open where the match is weak. Not all rows give a size; the values are once, few, many and, for expanded clones, a class.

V gene,D gene,clone size,J gene,CDR3 DNA,CDR3 protein
TRBV2,-,few,TRBJ1-2,TGTGCCAGCAGTAATCAGGGGATTGATGGCTACACCTTC,CASSNQGIDGYTF
TRBV10-2,-,-,TRBJ2-5,TGCGCCAGCCGGAGTGGGGAGACCCAGTACTTC,CASRSGETQYF
TRBV7-2,-,-,TRBJ2-5,TGTGCCAGCAGCTACCGGGCCCGGGGGTCCCAAGAGACCCAGTACTTC,CASSYRARGSQETQYF
TRBV5-1,TRBD2,-,TRBJ2-1,TGCGCCAGCAGCTCCCAGACTAGCGGGGGTTACAATGAGCAGTTCTTC,CASSSQTSGGYNEQFF
TRBV29-1,-,once,TRBJ2-2,TGCAGCGTGACTAACACCGGGGAGCTGTTTTTT,CSVTNTGELFF
TRBV2,-,-,TRBJ2-3,TGTGCCAGCAGTGTCGCACGGGAGACTAGCACAGATACGCAGTATTTT,CASSVARETSTDTQYF
TRBV19,TRBD2,-,TRBJ2-5,TGTGCCAGTAGTTTCGGGAGGAGAGAGACCCAGTACTTC,CASSFGRRETQYF
TRBV29-1,-,-,TRBJ1-1,TGCAGCGTGGAGGGGCAGAACACTGAAGCTTTCTTT,CSVEGQNTEAFF
TRBV15,-,-,TRBJ2-2,TGTGCCACCAGCAATTCCGCGGGGAAGAACACCGGGGAGCTGTTTTTT,CATSNSAGKNTGELFF
TRBV6-4,TRBD2,-,TRBJ2-3,TGTGCCAGCAGCGGGACTAGTGTAGATACGCAGTATTTT,CASSGTSVDTQYF
TRBV29-1,TRBD1,-,TRBJ1-1,TGCAGCGTGGACGGACAGGGGGCGGCGAGCACTGAAGCTTTCTTT,CSVDGQGAASTEAFF
TRBV9,TRBD1,-,TRBJ1-6,TGTGCCAGCAGCGGCCGGACAGGGGTTCGGGTTAATTCACCCCTCCACTTT,CASSGRTGVRVNSPLHF
TRBV7-8,TRBD1,-,TRBJ1-2,TGTGCCAGCAGCTTAGAAGGGACAGGCGGTTCTGGCTACACCTTC,CASSLEGTGGSGYTF
TRBV27,-,-,TRBJ2-7,TGTGCCAGCAGTTTAATTCTGGTGGGCGGGGGCCATAGCTCCTACGAGCAGTACTTC,CASSLILVGGGHSSYEQYF
TRBV9,-,-,TRBJ2-1,TGTGCCAGCAGCGTAGGTGCCCGCCCAGATGGGCAGTTCTTC,CASSVGARPDGQFF
TRBV6-5,-,once,TRBJ1-2,TGTGCCAGCAGTTACGGGCTCCTTTATGGCTACACCTTC,CASSYGLLYGYTF
TRBV19,-,-,TRBJ1-5,TGTGCCAGTAGTATAACCGGTAATCAGCCCCAGCATTTT,CASSITGNQPQHF
TRBV2,TRBD1,once,TRBJ2-2,TGTGCCAGCCTGGACAGGGCTCAGACCGGGGAGCTGTTTTTT,CASLDRAQTGELFF
TRBV9,TRBD1,-,TRBJ2-7,TGTGCCAGCAGCGTAGGTGGGACAGGGGGCTACGAGCAGTACTTC,CASSVGGTGGYEQYF
TRBV7-9,-,few,TRBJ1-4,TGTGCCAGCACCCGAGGAACAGGGCCTAATGAAAAACTGTTTTTT,CASTRGTGPNEKLFF
TRBV6-5,TRBD1,-,TRBJ1-5,TGTGCCAGCAGTTCCGGGACAGGGGGCAGCAATCAGCCCCAGCATTTT,CASSSGTGGSNQPQHF
TRBV6-1,TRBD1,-,TRBJ1-2,TGTGCCAGCAGTCAACTCGGGACAGGCTATGGCTACACCTTC,CASSQLGTGYGYTF
TRBV27,-,-,TRBJ1-4,TGTGCCAGCGGGAGATTGTCCCCGAATGAAAAACTGTTTTTT,CASGRLSPNEKLFF
TRBV27,TRBD2,-,TRBJ2-3,TGTGCCAGCAGTTTTAGGGCGGGAGGGCCCTCTCCAGATACGCAGTATTTT,CASSFRAGGPSPDTQYF
TRBV9,-,-,TRBJ1-6,TGTGCCAGCTCCAAAGTAACGGGTTCACCCCTCCACTTT,CASSKVTGSPLHF
TRBV6-5,-,-,TRBJ2-3,TGTGCCAGCAGTCTCGATCAGGGGACAGATACGCAGTATTTT,CASSLDQGTDTQYF
TRBV11-1,TRBD2,-,TRBJ2-5,TGTGCCAGCAGCTTAGGTGCGGGAGTATCAGAGACCCAGTACTTC,CASSLGAGVSETQYF
TRBV13,-,once,TRBJ2-3,TGTGCCAGCAGCACCCGACAGTTCACAGATACGCAGTATTTT,CASSTRQFTDTQYF
TRBV5-4,-,-,TRBJ2-1,TGTGCCAGCAGCTTGCGAAGGGAGGCATACAATGAGCAGTTCTTC,CASSLRREAYNEQFF
TRBV6-8,-,-,TRBJ2-7,TGTGCCAGCAGGGCAGGAGGCAACGAGCAGTACTTC,CASRAGGNEQYF
TRBV9,TRBD2,once,TRBJ2-3,TGTGCCAGCAGCGCCCACGGGACTAGCGGGGGGACAGATACGCAGTATTTT,CASSAHGTSGGTDTQYF
TRBV7-2,TRBD1,-,TRBJ1-1,TGTGCCAGCAGCTTAGAGGGGGCTCGGAACACTGAAGCTTTCTTT,CASSLEGARNTEAFF
TRBV25-1,-,-,TRBJ1-1,TGTGCCAGCACTAGAGGAGGGTACACTGAAGCTTTCTTT,CASTRGGYTEAFF
TRBV9,TRBD2,once,TRBJ2-7,TGTGCCAGCAGCCCGGTTGGGAGACTAGCGGGGACGGAGCAGTACTTC,CASSPVGRLAGTEQYF
TRBV7-8,TRBD1,-,TRBJ1-4,TGTGCCAGCAGTTTACAGGGGATCGATGAAAAACTGTTTTTT,CASSLQGIDEKLFF
TRBV5-1,-,few,TRBJ1-1,TGCGCCAGCAGCTTGGATGCGGCGCCCTACACTGAAGCTTTCTTT,CASSLDAAPYTEAFF
TRBV2,-,-,TRBJ2-3,TGTGCCAGCAGTGTGAGGATTCCCGGGGTACCACGATCCACAGATACGCAGTATTTT,CASSVRIPGVPRSTDTQYF
TRBV9,TRBD2,few,TRBJ2-7,TGTGCCAGCAGCTTGGGACTAGCGGGGGACGAGCAGTACTTC,CASSLGLAGDEQYF
TRBV7-9,TRBD1,once,TRBJ2-1,TGTGCCAGCAGCTTATCTGACAGGGGCCACAATGAGCAGTTCTTC,CASSLSDRGHNEQFF
TRBV5-1,-,-,TRBJ2-5,TGCGCCAGCAGCTTGCCTGAAGAGACCCAGTACTTC,CASSLPEETQYF
TRBV18,-,-,TRBJ2-7,TGTGCCAGCTCAGGGACATCATACGAGCAGTACTTC,CASSGTSYEQYF
TRBV21-1,-,-,TRBJ2-1,TGTGCCAGCAGCCGCGTAGGGGGCAGGGGTGAGCAGTTCTTC,CASSRVGGRGEQFF
TRBV11-2,TRBD2,-,TRBJ2-7,TGTGCCAGCAGCTTAGGACTAGCGGGCTACGAGCAGTACTTC,CASSLGLAGYEQYF
TRBV6-5,TRBD1,-,TRBJ2-7,TGTGCCAGCAGTTACCGGGACAGGGACGAGCAGTACTTC,CASSYRDRDEQYF
TRBV11-2,-,-,TRBJ2-1,TGTGCCAGCAGCTTGAGGGTAGCTGGTGAGCAGTTCTTC,CASSLRVAGEQFF
TRBV9,-,-,TRBJ1-6,TGTGCCAGCAGCGCTCATAGCTCCTATAATTCACCCCTCCACTTT,CASSAHSSYNSPLHF
TRBV6-6,TRBD2,-,TRBJ2-5,TGTGCCAGCAGACGGACTAGCGGGGGGGCCGTAGAGACCCAGTACTTC,CASRRTSGGAVETQYF
TRBV4-1,-,-,TRBJ1-5,TGCGCCAGCAGCCAAGTAGAAGGAGGGCAGCCCCAGCATTTT,CASSQVEGGQPQHF
TRBV5-8,TRBD1,few,TRBJ1-2,TGTGCCAGCAGCCAGGGGACAGGGTATGGCTACACCTTC,CASSQGTGYGYTF
TRBV6-5,-,-,TRBJ1-2,TGTGCCAGCAGTCCACTACAGGGAAACTATGGCTACACCTTC,CASSPLQGNYGYTF
TRBV19,-,-,TRBJ2-7,TGTGCCAGTAGTATTAACAGGGCAAGCGAGCAGTACTTC,CASSINRASEQYF
TRBV7-9,TRBD2,-,TRBJ2-3,TGTGCCAGCAGCTTTCTGGGTACGGGGGGGAGAGATACGCAGTATTTT,CASSFLGTGGRDTQYF
TRBV5-4,TRBD2,-,TRBJ2-1,TGTGCCAGCAGCCGCGGGGGGAGGGAATACAATGAGCAGTTCTTC,CASSRGGREYNEQFF